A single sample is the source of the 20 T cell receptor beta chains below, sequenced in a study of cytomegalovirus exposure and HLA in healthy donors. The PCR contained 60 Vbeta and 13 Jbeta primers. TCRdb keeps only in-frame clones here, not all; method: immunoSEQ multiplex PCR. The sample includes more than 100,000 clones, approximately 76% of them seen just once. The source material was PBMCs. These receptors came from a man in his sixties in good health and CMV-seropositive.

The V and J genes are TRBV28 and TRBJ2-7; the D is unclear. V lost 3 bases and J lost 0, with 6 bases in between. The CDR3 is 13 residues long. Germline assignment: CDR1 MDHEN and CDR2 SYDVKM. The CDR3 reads CASSFPSSYEQYF. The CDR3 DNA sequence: TGTGCCAGCAGTTTCCCTAGCTCCTACGAGCAGTACTTC. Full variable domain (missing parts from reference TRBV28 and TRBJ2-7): DVKVTQSSRYLVKRTGEKVFLECVQDMDHENMFWYRQDPGLGLRLIYFSYDVKMKEKGDIPEGYSVSREKKERFSLILESASTNQTSMYLCASSFPSSYEQYFGPGTRLTVT.

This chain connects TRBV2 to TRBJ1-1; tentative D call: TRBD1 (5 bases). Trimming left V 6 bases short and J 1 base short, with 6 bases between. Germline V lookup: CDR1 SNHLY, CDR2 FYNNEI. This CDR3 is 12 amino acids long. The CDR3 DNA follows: TGTGCCAGCAGAACAGGGAACACTGAAGCTTTCTTT. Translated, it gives CASRTGNTEAFF.

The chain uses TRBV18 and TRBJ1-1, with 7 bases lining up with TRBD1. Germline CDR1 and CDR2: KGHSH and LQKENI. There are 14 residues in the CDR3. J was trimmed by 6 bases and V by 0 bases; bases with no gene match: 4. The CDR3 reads CASSPPQDRSEAFF. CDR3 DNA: TGTGCCAGCTCACCACCTCAGGACAGGTCTGAAGCTTTCTTT.

CDR3 region: CAWSVPWQVNYGYTF. The DNA of the CDR3 is TGTGCCTGGAGTGTACCTTGGCAGGTCAACTATGGCTACACCTTC. V gene TRBV30 combines with J gene TRBJ1-2; no clear D gene. The CDR3 is 15 residues long. The germline V gene encodes CDR1 GTSNPN and CDR2 SVGIG (reference sequence). Deletions cut 0 bases from V and 2 bases from J, with 13 bases between.

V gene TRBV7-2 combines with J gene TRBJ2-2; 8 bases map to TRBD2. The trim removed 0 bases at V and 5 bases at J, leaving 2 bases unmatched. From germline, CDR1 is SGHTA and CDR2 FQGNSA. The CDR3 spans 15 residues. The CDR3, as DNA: TGTGCCAGCAGCTTAGCCGGGGGGGAGACCGGGGAGCTGTTTTTT. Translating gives CASSLAGGETGELFF.

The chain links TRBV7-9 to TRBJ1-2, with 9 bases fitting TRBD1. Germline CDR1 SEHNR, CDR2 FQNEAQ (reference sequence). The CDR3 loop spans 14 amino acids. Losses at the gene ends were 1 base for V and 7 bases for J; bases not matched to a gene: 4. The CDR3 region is CASSLVRDRVGYTF. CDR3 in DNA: TGTGCCAGCAGCTTAGTGAGGGACAGGGTTGGCTACACCTTC.

The CDR3 nucleotides are TGTGCCAGCAGCCAACAGAAGAACACTGAAGCTTTCTTT. This codes for CASSQQKNTEAFF. V and J are TRBV14 and TRBJ1-1; D is ambiguous. Germline V lookup: CDR1 SGHDN, CDR2 FVKESK. This CDR3 is built from 13 residues. Trimming removed 2 bases at V and 1 base at J, with 5 bases between.

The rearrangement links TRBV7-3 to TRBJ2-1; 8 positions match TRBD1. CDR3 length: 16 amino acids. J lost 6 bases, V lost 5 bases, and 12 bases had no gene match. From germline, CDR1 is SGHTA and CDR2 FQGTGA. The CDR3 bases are TGTGCCAGCAGCCCCCTACGGACAGGGAAGCGCAATGAGCAGTTCTTC. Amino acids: CASSPLRTGKRNEQFF.

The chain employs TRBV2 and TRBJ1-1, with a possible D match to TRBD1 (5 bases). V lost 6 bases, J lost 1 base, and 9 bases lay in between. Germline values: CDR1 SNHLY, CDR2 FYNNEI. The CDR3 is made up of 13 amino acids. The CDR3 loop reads CASSLRENTEAFF. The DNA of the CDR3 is TGTGCCAGCAGCCTCAGGGAGAACACTGAAGCTTTCTTT.

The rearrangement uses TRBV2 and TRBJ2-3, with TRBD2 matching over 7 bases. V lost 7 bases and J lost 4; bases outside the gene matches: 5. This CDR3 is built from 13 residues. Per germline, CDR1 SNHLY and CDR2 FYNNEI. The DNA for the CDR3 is TGTGCCAGCAAGCGGGGTAACTCAGATACGCAGTATTTT. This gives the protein CASKRGNSDTQYF.

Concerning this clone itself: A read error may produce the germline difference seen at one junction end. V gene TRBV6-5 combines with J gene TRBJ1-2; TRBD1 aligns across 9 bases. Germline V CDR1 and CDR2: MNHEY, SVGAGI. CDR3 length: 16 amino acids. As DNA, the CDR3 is TGTGCCAGCAGCTACTGGACAGGGGCCAACAACTATGGCTACACCTTC. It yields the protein CASSYWTGANNYGYTF.

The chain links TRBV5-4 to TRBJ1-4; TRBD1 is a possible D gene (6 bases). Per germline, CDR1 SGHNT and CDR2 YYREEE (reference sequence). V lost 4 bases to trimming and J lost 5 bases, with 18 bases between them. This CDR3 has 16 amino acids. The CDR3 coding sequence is TGTGCCAGCAGCCCAAATCCGGGGCAGGGGAATGAAAAACTGTTTTTT. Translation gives CASSPNPGQGNEKLFF.

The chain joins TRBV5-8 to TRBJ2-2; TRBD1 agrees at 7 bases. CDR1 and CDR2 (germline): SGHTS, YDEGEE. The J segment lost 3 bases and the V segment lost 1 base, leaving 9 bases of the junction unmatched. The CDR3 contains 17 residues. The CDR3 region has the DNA TGTGCCAGCAGCTTGCGTCGCCGGACAGGTGACACCGGGGAGCTGTTTTTT. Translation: CASSLRRRTGDTGELFF.

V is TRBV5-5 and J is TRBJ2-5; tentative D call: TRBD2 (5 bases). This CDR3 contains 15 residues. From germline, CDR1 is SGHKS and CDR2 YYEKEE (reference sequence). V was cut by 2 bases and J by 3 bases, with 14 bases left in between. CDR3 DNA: TGTGCCAGCAGCTTAGGCCCAGGAGGAGAAGAGACCCAGTACTTC. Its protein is CASSLGPGGEETQYF.

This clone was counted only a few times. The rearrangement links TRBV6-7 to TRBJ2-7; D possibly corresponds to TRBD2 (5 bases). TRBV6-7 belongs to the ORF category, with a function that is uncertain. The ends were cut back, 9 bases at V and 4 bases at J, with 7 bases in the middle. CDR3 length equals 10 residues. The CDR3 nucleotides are TGTGCCAGGGACTGGTACGAGCAGTACTTC. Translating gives CARDWYEQYF.

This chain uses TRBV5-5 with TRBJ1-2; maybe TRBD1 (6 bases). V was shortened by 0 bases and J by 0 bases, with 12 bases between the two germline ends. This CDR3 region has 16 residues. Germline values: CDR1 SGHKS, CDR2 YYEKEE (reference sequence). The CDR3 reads CASSLVAGAPNYGYTF. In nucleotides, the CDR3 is TGTGCCAGCAGCTTGGTTGCAGGGGCCCCTAACTATGGCTACACCTTC.

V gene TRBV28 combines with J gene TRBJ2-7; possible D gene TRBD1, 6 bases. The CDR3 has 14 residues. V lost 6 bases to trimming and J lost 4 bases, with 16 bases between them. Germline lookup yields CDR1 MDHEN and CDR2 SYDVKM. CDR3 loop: CASSLLGQLYEQYF. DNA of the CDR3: TGTGCCAGCAGCCTTCTAGGACAGCTATACGAGCAGTACTTC.

The CDR3 DNA reads TGTGCCAGCAGCTTGATCGGGGGTTCCTACGAGCAGTACTTC. It encodes CASSLIGGSYEQYF. V and J are TRBV5-6 and TRBJ2-7; a weak D match, TRBD2 (6 bases). V shed 1 base and J shed 1 base, with 9 bases lying between them. CDR3 length: 14 amino acids. CDR1 and CDR2 from the germline V gene are SGHDT and YYEEEE.

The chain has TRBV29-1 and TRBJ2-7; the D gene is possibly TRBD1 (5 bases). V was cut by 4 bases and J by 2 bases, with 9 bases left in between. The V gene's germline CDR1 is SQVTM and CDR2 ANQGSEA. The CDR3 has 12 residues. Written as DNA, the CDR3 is TGCAGCGTTGGACAGAATCCCTACGAGCAGTACTTC. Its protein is CSVGQNPYEQYF.

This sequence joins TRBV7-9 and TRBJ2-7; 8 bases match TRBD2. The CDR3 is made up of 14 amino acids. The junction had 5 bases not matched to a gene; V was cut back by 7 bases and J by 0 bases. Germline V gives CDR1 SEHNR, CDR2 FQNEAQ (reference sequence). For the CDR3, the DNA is TGTGCCAGCAACCAAGCGGGGGTCTCCTACGAGCAGTACTTC. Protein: CASNQAGVSYEQYF.